One T cell receptor beta chain is described in this entry. This record belongs to a study of patients and donors after allogeneic stem cell transplantation. The ends were cut back, 6 bases at V and 4 bases at J, with 12 bases in the middle. CDR1 is SEHNR and CDR2 is FQNEAQ in the germline V gene (reference sequence). The CDR3 covers 13 residues. TCRdb reprocessed the RT-PCR reads via MiXCR and lists one record per CDR3 protein. The data show around 200,000 distinct CDR3 sequences, with over 30% seen just once and approximately 10% held by the top ten. This receptor was taken from a human donor who was either an allogeneic HSCT recipient or a stem cell or donor lymphocyte infusion donor (not recorded which). It is not recorded whose cells these are; they may come from a transplant donor. The chain recombines TRBV7-9 with TRBJ1-1; perhaps TRBD1 as D (5 bases). Sequencing input: blood, either unsorted or a sorted T cell fraction (not recorded which). CDR3 in amino acids: CASRSGTGTEAFF. Written as DNA, the CDR3 is TGTGCCAGCAGATCCGGGACGGGCACTGAAGCTTTCTTT.